Listed below are T cell receptor beta chains from one sample, sequenced in a study of shared clonotypes between healthy human individuals. Sequenced by immunoSEQ multiplex PCR; TCRdb stores in-frame clones only, minus some. The sample carries roughly 2,300,000 clones, approximately 90% recorded once. Sequencing was performed on naive CD4+ T cells from PBMCs. The receptors were sampled from a man aged 18 to 35 in good health. Some clones in this sample may be carry-over from other donors' samples. The CDR3 runs from the conserved cysteine through the conserved F or W. Each record gives: V gene, D gene, J gene, clone size, CDR3 protein, CDR3 DNA. A D gene is named only where the DNA matches it firmly. Only some rows state a clone size, as once, few, many or a class for expanded clones.

TRBV18,TRBD1,TRBJ2-2,.,CASSPRGREDSGELFF,TGTGCCAGCTCACCCAGGGGGCGGGAAGACTCCGGGGAGCTGTTTTTT
TRBV5-1,TRBD1,TRBJ2-7,.,CASSLSLTGQGDSYEQYF,TGCGCCAGCAGCTTGTCCTTAACAGGCCAGGGGGACTCCTACGAGCAGTACTTC
TRBV28,TRBD1,TRBJ1-4,.,CASSPPGVGQFNEKLFF,TGTGCCAGCAGTCCACCCGGTGTGGGACAGTTTAATGAAAAACTGTTTTTT
TRBV18,.,TRBJ1-2,.,CASSPPSLANYGYTF,TGTGCCAGCTCACCACCGTCATTAGCTAACTATGGCTACACCTTC
TRBV2,.,TRBJ2-5,.,CASISGVQETQYF,TGTGCCAGCATCTCGGGGGTCCAAGAGACCCAGTACTTC
TRBV19,.,TRBJ2-5,.,CASSVGAGISETQYF,TGTGCCAGTAGTGTCGGAGCTGGTATCTCCGAGACCCAGTACTTC
TRBV15,TRBD1,TRBJ1-2,.,CATSRARTGNYGYTF,TGTGCCACCAGCAGAGCGAGGACAGGGAACTATGGCTACACCTTC
TRBV9,.,TRBJ2-2,.,CASSGQGGANTGELFF,TGTGCCAGCAGCGGTCAAGGTGGGGCGAACACCGGGGAGCTGTTTTTT
TRBV5-1,.,TRBJ1-4,few,CASSLVVGQNEKLFF,TGCGCCAGCAGCTTGGTTGTGGGCCAAAATGAAAAACTGTTTTTT
TRBV28,TRBD1,TRBJ1-5,.,CASSRQGGSNQPQHF,TGTGCCAGCAGTCGACAGGGAGGTAGCAATCAGCCCCAGCATTTT
TRBV7-8,.,TRBJ1-5,.,CASSLAAKDQPQHF,TGTGCCAGCAGCTTAGCGGCCAAGGATCAGCCCCAGCATTTT
TRBV9,TRBD2,TRBJ2-5,.,CASSVGGAGPQETQYF,TGTGCCAGCAGCGTAGGCGGAGCGGGACCACAAGAGACCCAGTACTTC
TRBV5-1,.,TRBJ1-1,.,CASSPGPPPPNTEAFF,TGCGCCAGCAGCCCGGGACCACCACCCCCGAACACTGAAGCTTTCTTT
TRBV11-2,.,TRBJ1-5,.,CASSLEGGWGQPQHF,TGTGCCAGCAGCTTAGAGGGGGGTTGGGGACAGCCCCAGCATTTT
TRBV18,TRBD2,TRBJ2-7,.,CASSPTSGGDYEQYF,TGTGCCAGCTCACCTACTAGCGGGGGTGACTACGAGCAGTACTTC
TRBV6-5,.,TRBJ2-1,.,CASSYSRDDNEQFF,TGTGCCAGCAGTTACTCGCGGGACGACAATGAGCAGTTCTTC
TRBV19,TRBD2,TRBJ2-4,.,CASTLGLAGGIQYF,TGTGCCAGTACCTTGGGACTAGCCGGAGGCATTCAGTACTTC
TRBV5-1,.,TRBJ2-3,.,CASSLVPGISTDTQYF,TGCGCCAGCAGCTTGGTCCCAGGGATAAGCACAGATACGCAGTATTTT
TRBV6-1,TRBD1,TRBJ1-2,.,CASYLTGTGEGYTF,TGTGCCAGTTACCTTACCGGGACAGGGGAAGGCTACACCTTC
TRBV11-1,TRBD2,TRBJ2-4,.,CASSFSGTSGKNIQYF,TGTGCCAGCAGTTTCTCGGGGACTAGCGGTAAAAACATTCAGTACTTC
TRBV10-3,TRBD1,TRBJ1-4,.,CAIRPRDSDEKLFF,TGTGCCATCAGACCTCGGGACAGCGATGAAAAACTGTTTTTT
TRBV28,TRBD2,TRBJ2-3,.,CASMLADRIADTQYF,TGTGCCAGCATGCTAGCGGACCGGATCGCAGATACGCAGTATTTT
TRBV7-9,.,TRBJ2-3,few,CASSRPYTDTQYF,TGTGCCAGCAGCCGACCTTACACAGATACGCAGTATTTT
TRBV5-4,.,TRBJ1-2,few,CASSLSAYGYTF,TGTGCCAGCAGCTTGTCCGCTTATGGCTACACCTTC
TRBV23-1,.,TRBJ2-7,.,CASTPPVEGGYEQYF,TGCGCCAGCACGCCCCCCGTGGAGGGCGGCTACGAGCAGTACTTC
TRBV7-8,.,TRBJ2-4,.,CASSLVYSGNLAKNIQYF,TGTGCCAGCAGCTTAGTTTATTCCGGCAACCTAGCCAAAAACATTCAGTACTTC
TRBV14,.,TRBJ1-2,.,CASSIRPDRPSYGYTF,TGTGCCAGCAGCATACGACCTGACAGGCCGTCTTATGGCTACACCTTC
TRBV7-6,TRBD1,TRBJ1-4,.,CASSLMTGANEKLFF,TGTGCCAGCAGCCTCATGACAGGGGCTAATGAAAAACTGTTTTTT
TRBV19,TRBD2,TRBJ2-7,.,CASSIVSAGVGEQYF,TGTGCCAGTAGTATAGTTTCGGCGGGAGTGGGGGAGCAGTACTTC
TRBV6-6,.,TRBJ2-7,.,CASSYGGASYEQYF,TGTGCCAGCAGTTACGGTGGAGCTTCCTACGAGCAGTACTTC
TRBV6-6,TRBD2,TRBJ2-3,.,CASRRGDTDTQYF,TGTGCCAGCAGGCGGGGGGACACAGATACGCAGTATTTT
TRBV5-1,TRBD1,TRBJ1-2,once,CASSRTEQGDYGYTF,TGCGCCAGCAGCCGGACGGAACAGGGGGACTATGGCTACACCTTC
TRBV5-1,TRBD2,TRBJ2-3,.,CASGTSASTDTQYF,TGCGCCAGCGGGACTAGCGCTAGCACAGATACGCAGTATTTT
TRBV27,.,TRBJ1-1,few,CASSLSDLNTEAFF,TGTGCCAGCAGTTTATCCGACTTAAACACTGAAGCTTTCTTT
TRBV18,TRBD2,TRBJ2-7,.,CASSQAGGPSYEQYF,TGTGCCAGCTCCCAGGCGGGAGGGCCCTCCTACGAGCAGTACTTC
TRBV28,TRBD1,TRBJ2-5,.,CASSSLGQGPKTQYF,TGTGCCAGCAGTTCTCTGGGACAGGGCCCTAAGACCCAGTACTTC
TRBV5-1,TRBD1,TRBJ2-1,once,CASSLQGDNEQFF,TGCGCCAGCAGCTTGCAGGGGGACAATGAGCAGTTCTTC
TRBV19,.,TRBJ2-5,.,CASSIIGTGGAETQYF,TGTGCCAGTAGTATAATAGGCACAGGGGGGGCAGAGACCCAGTACTTC
TRBV4-2,.,TRBJ1-4,.,CASSQEGALLRIF,TGTGCCAGCAGCCAAGAAGGTGCACTACTCAGGATTTTT
TRBV29-1,TRBD2,TRBJ2-1,.,CSVGTPGASGRGNEQFF,TGCAGCGTTGGTACGCCGGGGGCTAGCGGGAGGGGGAATGAGCAGTTCTTC
TRBV15,.,TRBJ2-7,.,CATSRADSYEQYF,TGTGCCACCAGCAGAGCTGACAGCTACGAGCAGTACTTC
TRBV30,.,TRBJ1-1,few,CAWTGPGTEAFF,TGTGCCTGGACCGGGCCGGGGACTGAAGCTTTCTTT
TRBV9,TRBD1,TRBJ1-2,.,CASHRGPNYGYTF,TGTGCCTCCCACAGGGGACCGAACTATGGCTACACCTTC
TRBV5-4,.,TRBJ2-1,.,CASSLGPNGYNEQFF,TGTGCCAGCAGCTTGGGCCCTAATGGATACAATGAGCAGTTCTTC
TRBV6-6,TRBD1,TRBJ1-3,.,CASSYFGTGEGNTIYF,TGTGCCAGCAGTTACTTCGGGACAGGAGAAGGAAACACCATATATTTT
TRBV19,TRBD1,TRBJ2-7,.,CASSMKQGIRAYEQYF,TGTGCCAGTAGTATGAAACAGGGGATTAGAGCCTACGAGCAGTACTTC
TRBV10-3,.,TRBJ1-3,.,CAISGRVSGNTIYF,TGTGCCATCAGTGGACGAGTCTCTGGAAACACCATATATTTT
TRBV28,.,TRBJ1-1,.,CASSHIDGRNTEAFF,TGTGCCAGCAGTCATATAGACGGAAGGAACACTGAAGCTTTCTTT
TRBV16,TRBD1,TRBJ1-5,few,CASSLSGQGSDQPQHF,TGTGCCAGCAGCCTTTCGGGACAGGGGTCGGATCAGCCCCAGCATTTT
TRBV28,.,TRBJ1-5,few,CASRPNGQPQHF,TGTGCCAGCAGGCCCAATGGGCAGCCCCAGCATTTT
TRBV15,.,TRBJ2-5,.,CATSRDIGQGARGYF,TGTGCCACCAGCAGAGATATAGGACAAGGGGCCCGAGGGTACTTC
TRBV7-2,TRBD1,TRBJ1-1,.,CASSSRLQGAEAFF,TGTGCCAGCAGCTCTAGACTTCAGGGGGCTGAAGCTTTCTTT
TRBV7-9,.,TRBJ2-2,.,CASSLAGAGELFF,TGTGCCAGCAGCTTAGCGGGGGCCGGGGAGCTGTTTTTT
TRBV28,TRBD2,TRBJ2-1,.,CASSLYAGAFYEQFF,TGTGCCAGCAGTTTATATGCGGGAGCTTTCTATGAGCAGTTCTTC
TRBV7-2,.,TRBJ2-1,.,CASSPVLLSSYNEQFF,TGTGCCAGCAGCCCAGTCCTCCTGAGCTCCTACAATGAGCAGTTCTTC
TRBV7-9,.,TRBJ1-1,few,CASSATRATMNTEAFF,TGTGCCAGCAGCGCTACCCGGGCCACAATGAACACTGAAGCTTTCTTT
TRBV6-5,.,TRBJ1-2,.,CASSSLIGANGYTF,TGTGCCAGCAGTTCCCTCATCGGCGCCAATGGCTACACCTTC
TRBV28,TRBD1,TRBJ2-1,.,CASSQRGRRQFF,TGTGCCAGCAGTCAGAGGGGGCGCCGACAGTTCTTC